This T cell receptor (beta chain) appears in the sequencing data of a study of T cell responses to AZD1222 COVID-19 vaccine. Sequenced by immunoSEQ multiplex PCR; TCRdb stores in-frame clones only, minus some. This sample has about 56,000 clones; 80% occur once, and the top ten carry roughly 5.2%. General study points: Donors skewed white British and female; clonal diversity was possibly underestimated. Unmutated regions of variants are reportedly targeted by nearly half of spike-specific TCRs. Spike-specific TCR repertoires showed rising breadth and depth after two AZD1222 doses.

Second-dose intervals near 4 or 12 weeks were combined. Trimming stripped 2 bases from V and 0 bases from J, with 14 bases between. CDR3 length: 17 amino acids. Germline V gene data show CDR1 as SNHLY and CDR2 as FYNNEI. On this clone: Its specificity is not known.

This specimen was peripheral blood, taken 28 days after the second AZD1222 dose. The chain links TRBV2 to TRBJ1-3; possibly TRBD1 for D (5 bases). This receptor was obtained from an adult who received the AZD1222 COVID-19 vaccine. The CDR3 sequence: CASSEIAGIFSGNTIYF. The CDR3 nucleotides read TGTGCCAGCAGTGAAATAGCAGGGATCTTCTCTGGAAACACCATATATTTT.